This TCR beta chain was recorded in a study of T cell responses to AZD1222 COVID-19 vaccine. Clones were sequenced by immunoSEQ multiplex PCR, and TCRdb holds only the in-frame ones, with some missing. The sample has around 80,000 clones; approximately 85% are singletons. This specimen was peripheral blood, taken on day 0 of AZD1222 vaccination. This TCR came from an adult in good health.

The CDR3 protein is CASSLWGLAGTGELFF. DNA for the CDR3: TGTGCCAGCAGTTTATGGGGGCTAGCGGGAACCGGGGAGCTGTTTTTT. V is TRBV27 and J is TRBJ2-2, with 9 bases that match TRBD2. V lost 1 base, J lost 5 bases, and 5 bases stayed unmatched. CDR3 length equals 16 residues. Germline assignment: CDR1 MNHEY and CDR2 SMNVEV (reference sequence).